This entry lists 13 T cell receptor beta chains sequenced from one sample in a study of cytomegalovirus exposure and HLA in healthy donors. Vbeta (60) and Jbeta (13) primers were used in the PCR. Generated by immunoSEQ multiplex PCR, the TCRdb table keeps only in-frame clones and is missing some. The data contain about 140,000 clones, approximately 78% of them singletons. Specimen: PBMCs. These receptor sequences come from a man between 18 and 35 years old in good health and CMV-seropositive.

The gene calls are TRBV5-1 and TRBJ2-7, with 7 bases matching TRBD2. J gave up 5 bases and V 3 bases, and 5 bases lay outside the gene matches. The length of the CDR3 is 13 residues. Germline CDR1 reads SGHRS; CDR2 reads YFSETQ. This CDR3 is CASSWRLADEQYF. CDR3 coding DNA: TGCGCCAGCAGCTGGAGGCTAGCGGACGAGCAGTACTTC.

The chain employs TRBV19 and TRBJ1-2; 7 bases match TRBD1. The CDR3 extends over 14 amino acids. Germline CDR1 reads LNHDA; CDR2 reads SQIVND (reference sequence). The V segment lost 4 bases and the J segment 5 bases; nucleotides outside the gene matches: 7. CDR3 sequence reads: CASSTEGARYGYTF. The CDR3 DNA sequence: TGTGCCAGTAGTACCGAGGGGGCGAGGTATGGCTACACCTTC.

Remarks on this clone: An end of the junction does not agree with germline; a read error may underlie this. The chain links TRBV5-6 to TRBJ1-1; D is possibly TRBD1 (5 bases). Germline V gene data show CDR1 as SGHDT and CDR2 as YYEEEE. The CDR3 has 14 amino acids. The CDR3, as DNA: TGTGCCAGCAGCTTGGAACAGGTGAACGCTGAAGCTTTCTTT. Translated, it gives CASSLEQVNAEAFF.

The genes are TRBV19 and TRBJ2-7; D unclear. Trimming shortened V by 3 bases and J by 3 bases, and 6 bases separated the two germline ends. The CDR3 length is 12 residues. The germline gives CDR1 LNHDA, CDR2 SQIVND (reference sequence). The CDR3 coding sequence is TGTGCCAGTAGTATGAACAGCTACGAGCAGTACTTC. Translating gives CASSMNSYEQYF.

The chain carries TRBV5-6 and TRBJ1-1; D remains ambiguous. Trimming pared 9 bases from V and 4 bases from J, leaving 13 bases between. The germline CDR1 and CDR2 sequences are SGHDT and YYEEEE. This CDR3 has 12 amino acids. Written as DNA, the CDR3 is TGTGCCACCGCCACACAGTCCACTGAAGCTTTCTTT. Amino acids: CATATQSTEAFF.

The V gene is TRBV9, the J gene TRBJ2-5; TRBD1 matches at 7 bases. The CDR3 runs 15 residues. V was pared by 4 bases and J by 5 bases, with 11 bases of the junction left unmatched. The germline V gene has CDR1 SGDLS and CDR2 YYNGEE. The CDR3 DNA reads as TGTGCCAGCAGCCCCAACAGGGGCCAGGGGGAGACCCAGTACTTC. Protein sequence: CASSPNRGQGETQYF.

The chain uses TRBV27 and TRBJ2-7, with 8 nucleotides matching TRBD2. Germline CDR1 reads MNHEY; CDR2 reads SMNVEV (reference sequence). The CDR3 has 11 residues. CDR3 sequence reads: CAAGAPYEQYF. The CDR3 DNA reads as TGTGCAGCGGGGGCCCCCTACGAGCAGTACTTC.

The V and J genes are TRBV7-9 and TRBJ2-7, with no clear D. The CDR3 totals 11 residues. V gave up 5 bases and J gave up 7 bases, with 9 bases separating them. Germline V gene lookup returns CDR1 SEHNR and CDR2 FQNEAQ (reference sequence). The CDR3 loop reads CASSQAWEQYF. In DNA form, the CDR3 reads TGTGCCAGCAGCCAAGCTTGGGAGCAGTACTTC.

This chain connects TRBV7-9 to TRBJ2-7, with a possible D match to TRBD2 (6 bases). The germline CDR1 and CDR2 sequences are SEHNR and FQNEAQ (reference sequence). This CDR3 comprises 15 residues. V dropped 1 base and J dropped 1 base, with 11 bases sitting between them. The CDR3 region has the DNA TGTGCCAGCAGCTTAGTGGCTAGCGCTTCCTACGAGCAGTACTTC. This encodes CASSLVASASYEQYF. The variable domain in full, completed from reference TRBV7-9 and TRBJ2-7, reads DTGVSQNPRHKITKRGQNVTFRCDPISEHNRLYWYRQTLGQGPEFLTYFQNEAQLEKSRLLSDRFSAERPKGSFSTLEIQRTEQGDSAMYLCASSLVASASYEQYFGPGTRLTVT.

The chain uses TRBV28 and TRBJ2-7, with no clear D. Trimming shortened V by 6 bases and J by 4 bases, and 16 bases separated the two germline ends. The length of the CDR3 is 14 residues. The V gene's germline CDR1 is MDHEN and CDR2 SYDVKM. For the CDR3, the DNA is TGTGCCAGCAGGCCCCTGGGCAGGTCGTACGAGCAGTACTTC. Its translation is CASRPLGRSYEQYF.

V usage is TRBV6-1 and J usage is TRBJ2-5, with D perhaps TRBD2 (5 bases). V was trimmed by 0 bases and J by 5 bases, leaving 13 bases between them. The CDR3 is made up of 15 amino acids. CDR1 is MNHNS, CDR2 SASEGT, per germline. The CDR3 region is CASSEARGSGETQYF. CDR3 nucleotide sequence: TGTGCCAGCAGTGAAGCAAGAGGGAGCGGCGAGACCCAGTACTTC.

J is TRBJ2-7 and V is TRBV19; TRBD2 aligns across 9 bases. Germline CDR1 reads LNHDA; CDR2 reads SQIVND (reference sequence). The length of the CDR3 is 15 residues. J gave up 4 bases and V 5 bases, and 9 bases lay outside the gene matches. The CDR3 nucleotides are TGTGCCAGTAGTCCTGCCGGGACTAGCCATTACGAGCAGTACTTC. Amino acid sequence: CASSPAGTSHYEQYF.

The J gene is TRBJ1-4, the V gene TRBV28; 10 bases line up with TRBD1. Germline loops: CDR1 MDHEN, CDR2 SYDVKM. J gave up 0 bases and V 5 bases, and 3 bases lay outside the gene matches. CDR3 size: 16 residues. The CDR3: CASSPGQGTTNEKLFF. Written as DNA, the CDR3 is TGTGCCAGCAGTCCGGGACAGGGGACAACTAATGAAAAACTGTTTTTT.